This T cell receptor beta chain emerged from a study of vaccination effects on CD4 cells after COVID-19. At the level of the study: The ViraFEST assay expanded antigen-specific CD4+ T cells with viral peptide pools before sequencing.

About this clone itself: Its antigen is as yet unknown.

Germline CDR1 MNHEY, CDR2 SMNVEV (reference sequence). V dropped 6 bases and J dropped 5 bases, with 16 bases sitting between them. The CDR3 is made up of 14 amino acids. Assay used: immunoSEQ multiplex PCR; TCRdb lists only in-frame clones, some missing. The table has tens of thousands of clones, about two thirds seen once. Researchers isolated CD4+ T cells once around 11 days of culture had elapsed. Two doses of BNT162b2 or mRNA-1273 vaccine were administered to participants. This specimen consisted of CD4+ T cells from PBMCs cultured without peptide, obtained after COVID-19 vaccination. The sequence came from a human donor who received a COVID-19 vaccine. V and J are TRBV27 and TRBJ1-2; no clear D gene. The CDR3 protein is CASSPRSGWYGYTF. CDR3 bases: TGTGCCAGCAGCCCACGGTCAGGATGGTATGGCTACACCTTC.